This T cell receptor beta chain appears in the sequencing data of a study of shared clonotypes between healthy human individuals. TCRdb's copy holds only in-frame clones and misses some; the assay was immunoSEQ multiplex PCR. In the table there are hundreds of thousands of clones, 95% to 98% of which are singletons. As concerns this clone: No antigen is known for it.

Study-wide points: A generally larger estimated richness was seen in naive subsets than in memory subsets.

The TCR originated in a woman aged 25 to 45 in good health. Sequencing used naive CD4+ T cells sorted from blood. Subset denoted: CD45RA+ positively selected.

The CDR3 is CASSSSQWRDAGELFF. The CDR3 DNA reads TGTGCCAGCAGCTCCTCCCAATGGCGGGATGCCGGGGAGCTGTTTTTT. This chain connects TRBV27 to TRBJ2-2; possible D gene TRBD2, 6 bases. V shed 6 bases and J shed 6 bases, with 20 bases lying between them. Germline CDR1 reads MNHEY; CDR2 reads SMNVEV (reference sequence). The length of the CDR3 is 16 residues.